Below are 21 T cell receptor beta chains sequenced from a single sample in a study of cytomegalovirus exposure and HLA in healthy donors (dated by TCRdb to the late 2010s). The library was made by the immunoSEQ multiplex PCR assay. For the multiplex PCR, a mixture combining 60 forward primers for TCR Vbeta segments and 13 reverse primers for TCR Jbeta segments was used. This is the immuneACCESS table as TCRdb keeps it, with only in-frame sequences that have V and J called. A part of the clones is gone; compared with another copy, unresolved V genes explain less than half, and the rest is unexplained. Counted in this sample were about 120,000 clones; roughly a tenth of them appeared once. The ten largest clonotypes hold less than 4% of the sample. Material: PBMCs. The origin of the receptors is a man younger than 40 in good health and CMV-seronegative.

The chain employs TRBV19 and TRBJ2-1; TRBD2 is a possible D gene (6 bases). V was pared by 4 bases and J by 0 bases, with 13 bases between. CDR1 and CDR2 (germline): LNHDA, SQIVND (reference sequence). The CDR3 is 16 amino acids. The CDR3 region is CASSTRGGRSYNEQFF. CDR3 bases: TGTGCCAGTAGTACCCGGGGAGGACGCTCCTACAATGAGCAGTTCTTC.

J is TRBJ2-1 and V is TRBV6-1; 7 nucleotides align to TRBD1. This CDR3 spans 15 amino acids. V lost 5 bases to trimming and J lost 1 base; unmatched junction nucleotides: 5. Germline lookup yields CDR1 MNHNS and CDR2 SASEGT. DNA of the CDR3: TGTGCCAGCAGTACACAGGGGAAATCCTACAATGAGCAGTTCTTC. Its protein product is CASSTQGKSYNEQFF.

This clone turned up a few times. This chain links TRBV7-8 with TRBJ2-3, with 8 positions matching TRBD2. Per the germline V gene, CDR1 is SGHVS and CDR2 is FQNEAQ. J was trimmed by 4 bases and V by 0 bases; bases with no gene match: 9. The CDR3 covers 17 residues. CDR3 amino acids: CASSLAISGGPADTQYF. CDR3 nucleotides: TGTGCCAGCAGCTTAGCGATCTCGGGGGGGCCCGCAGATACGCAGTATTTT.

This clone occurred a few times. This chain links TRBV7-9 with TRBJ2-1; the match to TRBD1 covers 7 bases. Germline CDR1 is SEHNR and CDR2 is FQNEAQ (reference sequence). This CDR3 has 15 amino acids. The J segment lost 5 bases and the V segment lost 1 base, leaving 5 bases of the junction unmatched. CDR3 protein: CASSLDWTGDNEQFF. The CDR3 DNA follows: TGTGCCAGCAGCTTAGATTGGACAGGAGACAATGAGCAGTTCTTC.

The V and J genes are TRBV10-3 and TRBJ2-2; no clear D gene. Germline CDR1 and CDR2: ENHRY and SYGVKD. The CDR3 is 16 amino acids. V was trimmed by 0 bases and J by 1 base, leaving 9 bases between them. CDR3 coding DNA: TGTGCCATCAGTGAGTCCTTTCGACAGAACACCGGGGAGCTGTTTTTT. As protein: CAISESFRQNTGELFF.

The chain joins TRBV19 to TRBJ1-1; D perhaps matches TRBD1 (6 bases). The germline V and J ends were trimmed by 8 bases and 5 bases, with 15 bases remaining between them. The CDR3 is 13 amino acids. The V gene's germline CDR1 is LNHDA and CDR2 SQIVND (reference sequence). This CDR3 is CASRYSGDTEAFF. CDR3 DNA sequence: TGTGCCAGTCGATACTCAGGGGATACTGAAGCTTTCTTT.

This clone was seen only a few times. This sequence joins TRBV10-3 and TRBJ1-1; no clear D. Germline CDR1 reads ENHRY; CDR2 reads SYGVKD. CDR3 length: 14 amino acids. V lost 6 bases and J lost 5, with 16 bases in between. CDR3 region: CAISQSGRGTEAFF. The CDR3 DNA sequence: TGTGCCATCAGCCAGAGCGGGCGAGGGACTGAAGCTTTCTTT.

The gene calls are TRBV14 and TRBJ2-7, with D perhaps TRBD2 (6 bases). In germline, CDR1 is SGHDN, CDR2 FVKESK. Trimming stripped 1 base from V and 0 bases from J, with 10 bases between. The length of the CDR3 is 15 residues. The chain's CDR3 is CASSQGDGGSYEQYF. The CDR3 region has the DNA TGTGCCAGCAGCCAAGGGGACGGGGGCTCCTACGAGCAGTACTTC.

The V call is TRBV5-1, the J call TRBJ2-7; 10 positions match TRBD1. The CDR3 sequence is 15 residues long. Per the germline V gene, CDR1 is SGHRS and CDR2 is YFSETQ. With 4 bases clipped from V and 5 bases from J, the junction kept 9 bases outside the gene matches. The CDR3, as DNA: TGCGCCAGCAGCCCCTCCGGGGACAGGGGAGACGAGCAGTACTTC. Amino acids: CASSPSGDRGDEQYF.

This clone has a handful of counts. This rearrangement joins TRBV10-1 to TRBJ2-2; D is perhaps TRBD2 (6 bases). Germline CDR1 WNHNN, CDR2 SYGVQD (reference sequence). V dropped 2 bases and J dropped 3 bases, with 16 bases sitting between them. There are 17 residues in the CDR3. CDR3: CASSEEGLLGDTGELFF. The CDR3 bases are TGCGCCAGCAGTGAGGAGGGACTCCTTGGGGACACCGGGGAGCTGTTTTTT.

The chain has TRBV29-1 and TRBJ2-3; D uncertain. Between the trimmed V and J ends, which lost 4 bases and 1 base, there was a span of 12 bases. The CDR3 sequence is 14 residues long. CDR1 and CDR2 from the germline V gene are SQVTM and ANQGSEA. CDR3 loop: CSVGPVAGTDTQYF. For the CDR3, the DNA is TGCAGCGTTGGTCCTGTGGCAGGCACAGATACGCAGTATTTT.

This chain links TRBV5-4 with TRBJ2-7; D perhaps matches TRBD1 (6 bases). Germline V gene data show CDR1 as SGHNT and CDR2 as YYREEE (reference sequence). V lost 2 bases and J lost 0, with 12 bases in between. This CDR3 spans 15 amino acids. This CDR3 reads CASSFPGQRSYEQYF. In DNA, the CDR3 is TGTGCCAGCAGCTTCCCCGGACAGCGCTCCTACGAGCAGTACTTC. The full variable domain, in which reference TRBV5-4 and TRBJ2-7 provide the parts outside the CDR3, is ETGVTQSPTHLIKTRGQQVTLRCSSQSGHNTVSWYQQALGQGPQFIFQYYREEENGRGNFPPRFSGLQFPNYSSELNVNALELDDSALYLCASSFPGQRSYEQYFGPGTRLTVT.

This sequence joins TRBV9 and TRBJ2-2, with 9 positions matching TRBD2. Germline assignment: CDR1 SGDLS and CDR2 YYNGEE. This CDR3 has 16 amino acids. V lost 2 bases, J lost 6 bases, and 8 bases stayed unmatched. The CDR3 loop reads CASSVSPSGVSGELFF. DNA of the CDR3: TGTGCCAGCAGCGTCTCTCCTAGCGGGGTCTCCGGGGAGCTGTTTTTT. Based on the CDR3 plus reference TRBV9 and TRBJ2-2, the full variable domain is DSGVTQTPKHLITATGQRVTLRCSPRSGDLSVYWYQQSLDQGLQFLIQYYNGEERAKGNILERFSAQQFPDLHSELNLSSLELGDSALYFCASSVSPSGVSGELFFGEGSRLTVL.

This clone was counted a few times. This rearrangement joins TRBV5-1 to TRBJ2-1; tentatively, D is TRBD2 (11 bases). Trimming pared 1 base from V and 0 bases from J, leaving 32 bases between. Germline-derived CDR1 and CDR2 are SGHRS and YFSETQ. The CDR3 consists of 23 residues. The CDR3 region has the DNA TGCGCCAGCAGCTTGACCCGGGACAGGGGACTAGCGGCTACTTGGGGCTCCTACAATGAGCAGTTCTTC. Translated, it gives CASSLTRDRGLAATWGSYNEQFF.

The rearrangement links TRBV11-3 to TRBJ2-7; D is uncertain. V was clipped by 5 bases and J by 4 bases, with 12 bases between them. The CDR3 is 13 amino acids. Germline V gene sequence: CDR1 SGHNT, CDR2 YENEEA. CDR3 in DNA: TGTGCCAGCAGCCGGCGGTCCATTTACGAGCAGTACTTC. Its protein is CASSRRSIYEQYF.

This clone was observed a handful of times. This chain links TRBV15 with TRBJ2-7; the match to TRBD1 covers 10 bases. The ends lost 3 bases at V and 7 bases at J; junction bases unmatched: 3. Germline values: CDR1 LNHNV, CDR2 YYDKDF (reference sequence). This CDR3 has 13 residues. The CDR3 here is CATSRGQGREQYF. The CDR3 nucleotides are TGTGCCACCAGCAGGGGACAGGGGAGAGAGCAGTACTTC.

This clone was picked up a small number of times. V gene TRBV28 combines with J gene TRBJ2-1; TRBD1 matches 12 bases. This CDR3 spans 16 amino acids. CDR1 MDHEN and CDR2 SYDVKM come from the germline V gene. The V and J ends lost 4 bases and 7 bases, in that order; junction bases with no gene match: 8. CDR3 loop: CASSSVPGQGANEQFF. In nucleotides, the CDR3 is TGTGCCAGCAGTTCTGTCCCGGGACAGGGGGCGAATGAGCAGTTCTTC.

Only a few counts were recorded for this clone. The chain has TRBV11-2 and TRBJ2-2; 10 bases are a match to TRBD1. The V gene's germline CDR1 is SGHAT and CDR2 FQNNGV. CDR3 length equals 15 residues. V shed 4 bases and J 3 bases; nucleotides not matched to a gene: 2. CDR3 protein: CASSSGTGDTGELFF. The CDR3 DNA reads TGTGCCAGCAGCTCCGGGACAGGGGACACCGGGGAGCTGTTTTTT.

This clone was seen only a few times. The CDR3 DNA is TGTGCCTGGGGACAGGGGGTAAGAGAGACCCAGTACTTC. This translates into CAWGQGVRETQYF. The V gene is TRBV30, the J gene TRBJ2-5; 10 bases are shared with TRBD1. With V trimmed by 5 bases and J by 4 bases, 4 bases remained unmatched. The CDR3 is made up of 13 amino acids. Germline assignment: CDR1 GTSNPN and CDR2 SVGIG (reference sequence). Complete variable domain (other parts from reference TRBV30 and TRBJ2-5): SQTIHQWPATLVQPVGSPLSLECTVEGTSNPNLYWYRQAAGRGLQLLFYSVGIGQISSEVPQNLSASRPQDRQFILSSKKLLLSDSGFYLCAWGQGVRETQYFGPGTRLLVL.

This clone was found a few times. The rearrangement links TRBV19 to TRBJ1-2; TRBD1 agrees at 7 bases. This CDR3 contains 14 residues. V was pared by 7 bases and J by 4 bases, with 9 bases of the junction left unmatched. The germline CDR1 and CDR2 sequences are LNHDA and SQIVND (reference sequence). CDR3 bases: TGTGCCAGTACCTCCAGGGGGTTTAGCTATGGCTACACCTTC. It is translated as CASTSRGFSYGYTF.

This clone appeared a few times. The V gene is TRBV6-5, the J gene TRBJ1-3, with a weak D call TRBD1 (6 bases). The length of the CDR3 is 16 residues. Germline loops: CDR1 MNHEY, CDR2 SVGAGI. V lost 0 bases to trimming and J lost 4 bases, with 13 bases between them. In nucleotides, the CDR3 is TGTGCCAGCAGTTACTCACCCGAAGGGGGAGGAAACACCATATATTTT. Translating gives CASSYSPEGGGNTIYF.